What follows is one TCR beta chain and its context. This clone's antigen is unknown. Base qualities are not recorded, but no much larger clone differs from it by a single base. The CDR3 goes from the cysteine to the phenylalanine over 15 residues. Here the CDR3 DNA is all that survives: 45 bases in frame from base 1. V is cut back by 5 bases and J by 2 bases, with 8 bases in the junction unmatched. The germline V gene specifies SGHTA as CDR1 and FQGNSA as CDR2. This sample was taken from a study of cytomegalovirus exposure and HLA in healthy donors (dated by TCRdb to the late 2010s). With respect to the entire study: An earlier analysis of 587 of the donors reported approximately 280 Gb of sequence data and 95 million to 130 million unique TCR beta sequences obtained from about 180 million T cells. Alongside the repertoire data, information on donor age, sex, ethnicity and CMV serostatus was compiled. Using immunosequencing, the study profiled T cell repertoires from 666 subjects and related those repertoires to cytomegalovirus serostatus. HLA typing included class I and class II loci at four-digit resolution. An early release that covered roughly 600 HLA-typed donors contained approximately 300 gigabases of sequencing data and 75 million to 100 million unique TCR sequences. Rather than drawing on any new phenotypic data, the later analysis identified candidate immune exposures from TCR beta sequences and the way those sequences occurred across donors. The study aimed to test whether signatures of past pathogen exposure could be identified by cataloging public T cell receptors. Roughly 5 DR-DQ haplotypes were handled as single units for association and clustering because linkage in the cohort was strong. To predict cytomegalovirus infection status, the study brought together high-throughput TCR immunosequencing, statistical association of individual TCRs with disease status, and machine learning. A later genetic analysis took genome-wide SNP genotypes for about three fifths of the 666 donors and used that subset as a discovery cohort. A later analysis re-analyzed previously published TCR beta repertoires from hundreds of donors and added high-resolution HLA genotyping to study TCR occurrence patterns. Along with the approximately 650-subject first cohort, a separate validation cohort of around 120 different subjects was used. Every repertoire in the discovery cohort had been generated on one and the same sequencing platform. The genetic ancestry cluster associated with self-reported Caucasian donors included approximately 85% of the roughly 400 genotyped donors. On average, roughly 240,000 unique TCR beta nucleotide sequences were sequenced per donor among more than 350 genotyped donors of the cohort, with about 19% of those sequences being non-productive. An earlier analysis of nearly 600 of the donors applied high-throughput TCR beta sequencing to assess whether each TCR beta V gene segment acted as functional or pseudogenic. The number of donors typed differed by locus, with roughly 629-640 for A, B, C, DRB1 and DQB1, 522 for DQA1, about 610 for DPA1, and some 450 for DPB1. Paper-wide results and their limitations: The study listed 150 to 200 TCR beta chains as associated with cytomegalovirus. A cluster of highly shared sequence variants was judged likely to represent a technical artifact of the sequencing pipeline. Correlated functional status among segregating V segments might reflect linkage disequilibrium, but an unknown experimental factor could not be ruled out. In this cohort, only TCR beta chains were sequenced, and detectable features were limited by the absence of alpha or paired-chain data. In a later analysis, TCR association rates were found to vary across HLA loci, with the most associated TCRs seen for DRB1 alleles and the fewest for HLA-C alleles. V-gene and J-gene trimming of TCR beta chains was associated with a missense DCLRE1C variant in a later genetic analysis, and the association was replicated in an independent cohort. In vitro tests confirmed that a few of the cytomegalovirus-associated TCR beta chains recognize cytomegalovirus antigens. Some IMGT-functional V segments, including TRBV6-2 and TRBV6-3, could not be distinguished by the 87-base-pair reads and were therefore excluded. HLA typing was unavailable for some donors at each locus, so association tests used only the typed subset. The only immune exposure information available for the cohort was CMV serostatus. A further reported finding was that TCR beta sequences accurately predicted the HLA-A and HLA-B alleles for most subjects in the first cohort. Specific HLA alleles were associated with some 15,000 TCR beta sequences at a false discovery rate of 0.05 in a later analysis. In a later analysis, most CMV-associated TCR beta chains were found to appear HLA-restricted, with HLA associations seemingly driven largely by CMV exposure. Sequencing depth was assumed to be roughly uniform across donors in the presence/absence analyses, though that assumption may not hold. Compared with equally common non-associated chains, HLA-associated TCR beta chains in a later analysis were more clonally expanded and had lower generation probabilities. When HLA alleles, especially DR and DQ, strongly co-occurred, TCR associations were difficult to assign to individual alleles. A later analysis reported that several top co-occurrence clusters appeared linked to parvovirus B19, influenza, CMV and Epstein-Barr virus. In an earlier analysis of about 540 of the donors, most TCR beta V segments were observed in productive rearrangements about 87% or about 30% of the time, broadly matching IMGT annotations. Compared with the 666-donor mean, donors in an Asian-associated ancestry cluster had fewer N-insertions in productive TCRs, according to a later genetic analysis. It was suggested by the authors that the approach could potentially be generalized to other disease states and immunological phenotypes. About 15 rarely observed V segments, including chromosome 9 orphons, were excluded from the earlier analysis of almost 600 of the donors because counts were too low. The classifier was reported to diagnose cytomegalovirus status with high specificity and sensitivity in both the original and validation cohorts. Most TCR sequences were observed very rarely across donors, whereas some public TCRs were present in many individuals.

The cohort was made up of 500 to 800 healthy bone marrow donors. Cohort members were all nominally healthy when sampled, although unrecorded immune exposures were likely present. The donor was CMV seronegative and belonged to the group of over 300 seronegative cohort members. A peripheral blood sample was collected from each donor, and TCR beta sequencing was performed on peripheral blood mononuclear cells. The Qiagen DNeasy Blood Extraction Kit was used to extract genomic DNA from the blood cell samples. The library was produced with the immunoSEQ multiplex PCR assay. A mixture of 60 forward primers for TCR Vbeta segments and 13 reverse primers for TCR Jbeta segments was used in the multiplex PCR. Amplification of the CDR3 region of rearranged TCR beta genes was performed with a multiplex PCR assay on genomic DNA. The amplified TCR beta libraries were sequenced on the Illumina HiSeq System as 87-base-pair reads. The published analysis was carried out like this. A later analysis tallied around 82 million unique TCR beta chains across the 666 repertoires, and approximately 9.9 million of those chains were shared by two or more donors. A nearest-neighbor algorithm error-corrected the raw reads and collapsed the reads into unique sequences, merging closely related sequences to remove PCR and sequencing errors. CDR3 sequences were aligned to IMGT reference sequences to assign V, D and J gene segments. For a sequence to be retained, a match of at least six nucleotides to both a V gene segment and a J gene segment was required. A rearrangement counted as productive if the CDR3 had no stop codons and remained in frame with V and J, and every other rearrangement counted as non-productive. CDR3 was defined according to IMGT convention as the region running from the second conserved V-encoded cysteine to the conserved J-encoded phenylalanine. In an earlier analysis of 500 to 650 of the donors, sequences lacking an unambiguous match to a single V gene segment were excluded. In an earlier analysis of 450 to 700 of the donors, V segments were called functional above 56.7% productive rearrangements and were called segregating when the between-donor standard deviation exceeded 5%. To diagnose cytomegalovirus status from the catalog of TCR beta chain sequences, a statistical classification framework was built. A later analysis assigned V and J genes by comparing TCR nucleotide sequences with IMGT/GENE-DB human TR gene sequences. In a later analysis, CDR3 sequences and most-parsimonious VDJ recombination scenarios were assigned using the TCRdist pipeline. In a later analysis, each TCR beta chain was defined by its CDR3 amino acid sequence together with its V-gene family, and reads lacking a unique V-gene family were excluded. A later analysis removed nearly 600 highly shared, low-generation-probability nucleotide sequences to deal with suspected cross-contamination and a sequencing artifact. A later analysis calculated a clonal expansion index for each public chain from normalized within-repertoire ranks of inferred template counts. In a later analysis, generation probabilities were computed using a VDJ recombination model fitted to out-of-frame rearrangements, and the results were checked against IGoR. A later analysis scored TCR-TCR, TCR-HLA and TCR-CMV co-occurrence with hypergeometric tests, applying a repertoire-size bias correction to TCR pairs. In a later analysis, false discovery rates were estimated by permuting HLA or CMV assignments 20 times. In a later analysis, co-occurring TCRs were grouped using DBSCAN, with TCRdist sequence similarity added in when clustering inside HLA-allele-positive subsets. For co-occurrence clustering, repertoires with fewer than 30,000 or more than 120,000 public chains were excluded, along with four to six repertoires with anomalous nucleotide sharing. TCRdb's version of the immuneACCESS table is confined to in-frame rearrangements and falls short of the full clone set. An unresolved V gene accounts for under half of the shortfall where checked; the remainder is of unknown origin. The V and J calls and clone size are taken from that table; D and trimming were inferred from the DNA. For this sample the table gives 200,000 to 250,000 clones, of which about 70% were detected only once. Of the sample, 1.8% falls within the top ten clones.

Rearrangement joined TRBV7-2 to TRBJ2-7; 8 central bases correspond to TRBD2. The receptor was derived from a woman aged 25 to 39 in good health and CMV-seronegative. Sequenced: PBMCs. The DNA sequence follows: TGTGCCAGCAGCCAAGTCGGGGGGGCTACCTACGAGCAGTACTTC. Translated, it gives CASSQVGGATYEQYF.